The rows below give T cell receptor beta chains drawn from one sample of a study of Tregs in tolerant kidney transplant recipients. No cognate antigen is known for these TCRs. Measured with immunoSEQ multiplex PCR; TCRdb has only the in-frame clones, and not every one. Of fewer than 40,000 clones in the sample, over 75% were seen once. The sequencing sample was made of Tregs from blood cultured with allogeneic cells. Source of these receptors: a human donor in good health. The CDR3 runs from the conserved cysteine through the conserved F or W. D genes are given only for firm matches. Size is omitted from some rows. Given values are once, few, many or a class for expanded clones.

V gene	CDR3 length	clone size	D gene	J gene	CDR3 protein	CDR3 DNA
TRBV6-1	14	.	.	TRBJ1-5	CASVRQDSNQPQHF	TGTGCCAGCGTAAGACAGGATTCTAATCAGCCCCAGCATTTT
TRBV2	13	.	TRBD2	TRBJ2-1	CATDRLAGASQFF	TGTGCCACCGATAGACTAGCGGGGGCCTCGCAGTTCTTC
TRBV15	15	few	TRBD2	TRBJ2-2	CATSAREKLSGELFF	TGTGCCACCAGCGCGCGGGAGAAGTTAAGCGGGGAGCTGTTTTTT
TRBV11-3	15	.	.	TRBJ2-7	CASSLDVSRAYEQYF	TGTGCCAGCAGCTTAGACGTGAGCAGGGCCTACGAGCAGTACTTC
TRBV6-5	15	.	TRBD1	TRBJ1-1	CASKDNRGPNTEAFF	TGTGCCAGCAAAGACAACAGGGGCCCTAATACTGAAGCTTTCTTT
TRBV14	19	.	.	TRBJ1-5	CASSQDGKRARNHNQPQHF	TGTGCCAGCAGCCAAGATGGTAAAAGAGCCCGGAATCACAATCAGCCCCAGCATTTT
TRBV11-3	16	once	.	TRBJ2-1	CASVLAGNSPHNEQFF	TGTGCCAGCGTCTTGGCCGGGAATAGCCCCCACAATGAGCAGTTCTTC
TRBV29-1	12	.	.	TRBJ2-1	CSVVDGYNEQFF	TGCAGCGTTGTCGACGGCTACAATGAGCAGTTCTTC
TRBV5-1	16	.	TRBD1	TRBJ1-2	CASSFQTAGGDYGYTF	TGCGCTAGCAGCTTCCAAACGGCAGGGGGCGACTATGGCTACACCTTC
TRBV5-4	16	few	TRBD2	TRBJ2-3	CASSPGTSGDSDTQYF	TGTGCCAGCAGCCCGGGGACTAGCGGGGATTCAGATACGCAGTATTTT
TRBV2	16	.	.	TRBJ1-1	CASSEARQAMNTEAFF	TGTGCCAGCAGTGAAGCCCGGCAGGCCATGAACACTGAAGCTTTCTTT
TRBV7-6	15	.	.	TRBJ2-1	CASSLVLGSYNEQFF	TGTGCCAGCAGCTTAGTCCTCGGCTCCTACAATGAGCAGTTCTTC
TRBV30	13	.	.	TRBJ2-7	CARKSPGNHEQYF	TGTGCTCGGAAGAGTCCAGGGAACCACGAGCAGTACTTC
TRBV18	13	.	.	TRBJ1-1	CASSGRENTEAFF	TGTGCCAGCTCGGGACGGGAGAACACTGAAGCTTTCTTT
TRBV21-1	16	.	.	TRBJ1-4	CASSKGDAGVNEKLFF	TGTGCCAGCAGCAAAGGAGACGCCGGCGTTAATGAAAAACTGTTTTTT
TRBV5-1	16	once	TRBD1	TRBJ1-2	CASSLGFGTANYGYTF	TGCGCCAGCAGCTTGGGCTTTGGGACAGCTAACTATGGCTACACCTTC
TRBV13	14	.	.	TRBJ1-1	CASSLNRAPIGAFF	TGTGCCAGCAGCTTAAACAGGGCCCCAATAGGAGCTTTCTTT
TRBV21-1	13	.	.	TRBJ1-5	CASSSKRLGPQHF	TGTGCCAGCAGCTCGAAGCGGTTGGGGCCCCAGCATTTT
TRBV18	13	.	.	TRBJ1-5	CASSAGTGQPQHF	TGTGCCAGCTCAGCAGGGACGGGGCAGCCCCAGCATTTT
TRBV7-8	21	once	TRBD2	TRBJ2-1	CASSRTTRGLARESRANEQFF	TGTGCCAGCAGCCGCACCACCCGGGGACTAGCCCGGGAGTCTAGGGCCAATGAGCAGTTCTTC
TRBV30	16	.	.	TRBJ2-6	CAWRRGLTGGANVLTF	TGTGCCTGGAGGAGGGGATTAACGGGAGGGGCCAACGTCCTGACTTTC
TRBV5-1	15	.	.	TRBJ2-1	CASSLGDLTGNEQFF	TGCGCCAGCAGCTTGGGGGACCTTACCGGCAATGAGCAGTTCTTC
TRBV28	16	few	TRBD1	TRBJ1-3	CASSLLGTGGRNTIYF	TGTGCCAGCAGTTTACTCGGGACAGGGGGAAGAAACACCATATATTTT
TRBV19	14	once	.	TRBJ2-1	CASSRAGPYNEQFF	TGTGCCAGTAGTAGGGCAGGACCCTACAATGAGCAGTTCTTC
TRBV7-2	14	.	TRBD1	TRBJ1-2	CASSPRTGTGGYTF	TGTGCCAGCAGCCCACGGACAGGGACTGGCGGCTACACCTTC
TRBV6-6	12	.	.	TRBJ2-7	CASRTVAYEQYF	TGTGCCAGCAGGACAGTTGCCTACGAGCAGTACTTC
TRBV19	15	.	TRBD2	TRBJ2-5	CASSRTSGGQETQYF	TGTGCCAGTAGTCGGACTAGCGGGGGGCAAGAGACCCAGTACTTC
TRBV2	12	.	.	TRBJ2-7	CASSVQSYEQYF	TGTGCCAGCAGTGTTCAGAGCTACGAGCAGTACTTC
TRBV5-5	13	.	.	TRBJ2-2	CASSSTYTGELFF	TGTGCCAGCAGCTCGACTTACACCGGGGAGCTGTTTTTT
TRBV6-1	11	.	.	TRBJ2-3	CASIAPDTQYF	TGTGCCAGCATTGCTCCAGATACGCAGTATTTT
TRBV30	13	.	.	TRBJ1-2	CAWRARGGYGYTF	TGTGCCTGGAGGGCTAGGGGAGGGTATGGCTACACCTTC
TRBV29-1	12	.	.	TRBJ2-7	CSVEDGSYEQYF	TGCAGCGTTGAAGATGGTTCCTACGAGCAGTACTTC
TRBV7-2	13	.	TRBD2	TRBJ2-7	CASSPQRGGEQYF	TGTGCCAGCAGCCCTCAGCGGGGGGGGGAGCAGTACTTC
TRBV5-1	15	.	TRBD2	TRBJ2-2	CASSLDSGGAGELFF	TGCGCCAGCAGCTTGGATAGCGGGGGGGCCGGGGAGCTGTTTTTT
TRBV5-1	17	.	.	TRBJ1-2	CASSSEVFRGANYGYTF	TGCGCCAGCAGCTCGGAGGTCTTCAGGGGCGCAAACTATGGCTACACCTTC
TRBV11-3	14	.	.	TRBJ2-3	CASMGNLNTDTQYF	TGTGCCAGCATGGGGAACCTTAACACAGATACGCAGTATTTT
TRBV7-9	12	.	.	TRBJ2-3	CASSFNRKTQYF	TGTGCCAGCAGCTTTAACAGAAAAACGCAGTATTTT
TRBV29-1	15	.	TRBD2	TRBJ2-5	CSVDGSGGVQETQYF	TGCAGCGTTGACGGTAGCGGGGGGGTCCAAGAGACCCAGTACTTC
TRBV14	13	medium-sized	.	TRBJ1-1	CASSRLGRTEAFF	TGTGCCAGCAGCCGACTAGGTAGGACTGAAGCTTTCTTT
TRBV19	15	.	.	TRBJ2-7	CASSISGTATYEQYF	TGTGCCAGTAGTATATCCGGGACGGCTACCTACGAGCAGTACTTC
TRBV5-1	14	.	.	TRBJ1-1	CASSLAPEATEAFF	TGCGCCAGCAGCTTGGCCCCCGAAGCCACTGAAGCTTTCTTT
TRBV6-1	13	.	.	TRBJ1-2	CASSPRRGRGYTF	TGTGCCAGCAGCCCCCGGAGGGGACGGGGCTACACCTTC
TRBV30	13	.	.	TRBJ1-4	CALDRANNEKLFF	TGTGCCTTGGACAGAGCTAATAATGAAAAACTGTTTTTT
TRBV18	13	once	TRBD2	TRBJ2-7	CASSPWAGGEQYF	TGTGCCAGCTCACCCTGGGCGGGAGGCGAGCAGTACTTC
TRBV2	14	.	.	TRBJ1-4	CASSEARGYEKLFF	TGTGCCAGCAGTGAAGCGAGGGGGTATGAAAAACTGTTTTTT
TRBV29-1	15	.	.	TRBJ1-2	CSVEIRQARGYGYTF	TGCAGCGTTGAAATCCGACAGGCGAGGGGCTATGGCTACACCTTC
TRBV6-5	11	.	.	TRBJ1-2	CASRDFYGYTF	TGTGCCAGCAGGGACTTCTATGGCTACACCTTC
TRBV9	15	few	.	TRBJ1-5	CASSVGVGVDQPQHF	TGTGCCAGCAGCGTAGGCGTGGGGGTAGATCAGCCCCAGCATTTT
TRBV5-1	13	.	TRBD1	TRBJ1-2	CASSSQGTGGYTF	TGCGCCAGCAGCTCACAGGGGACGGGTGGCTACACCTTC